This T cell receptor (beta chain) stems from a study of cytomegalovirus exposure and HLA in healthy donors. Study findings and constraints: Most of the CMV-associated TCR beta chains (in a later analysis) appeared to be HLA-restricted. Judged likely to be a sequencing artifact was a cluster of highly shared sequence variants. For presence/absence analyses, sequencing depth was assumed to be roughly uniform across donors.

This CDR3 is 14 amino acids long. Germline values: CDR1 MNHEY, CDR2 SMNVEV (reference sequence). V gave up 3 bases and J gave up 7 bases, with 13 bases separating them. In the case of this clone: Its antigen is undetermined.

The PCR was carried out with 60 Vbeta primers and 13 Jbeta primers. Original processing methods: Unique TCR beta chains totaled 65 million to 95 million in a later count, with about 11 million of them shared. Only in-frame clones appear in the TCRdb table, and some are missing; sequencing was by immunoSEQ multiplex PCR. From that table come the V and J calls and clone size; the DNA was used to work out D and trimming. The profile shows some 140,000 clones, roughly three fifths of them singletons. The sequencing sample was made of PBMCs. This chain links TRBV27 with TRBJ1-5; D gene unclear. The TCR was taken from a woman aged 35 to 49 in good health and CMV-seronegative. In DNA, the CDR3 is TGTGCCAGCAGTTTCTTCGGGGTAGGCCAGCCCCAGCATTTT. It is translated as CASSFFGVGQPQHF.